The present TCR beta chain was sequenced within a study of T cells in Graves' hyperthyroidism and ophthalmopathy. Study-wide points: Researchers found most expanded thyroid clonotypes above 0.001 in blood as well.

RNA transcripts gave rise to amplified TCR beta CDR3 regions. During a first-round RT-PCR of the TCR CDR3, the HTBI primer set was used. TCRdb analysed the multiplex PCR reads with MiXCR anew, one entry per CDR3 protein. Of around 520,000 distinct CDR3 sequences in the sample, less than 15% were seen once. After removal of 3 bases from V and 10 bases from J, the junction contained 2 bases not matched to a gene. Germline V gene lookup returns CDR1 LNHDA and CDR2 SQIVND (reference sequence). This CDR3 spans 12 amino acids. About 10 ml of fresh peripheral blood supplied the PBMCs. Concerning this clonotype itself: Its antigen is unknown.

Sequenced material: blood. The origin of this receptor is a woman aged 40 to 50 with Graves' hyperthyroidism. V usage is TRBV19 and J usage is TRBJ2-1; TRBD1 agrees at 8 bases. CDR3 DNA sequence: TGTGCCAGTAGTATCAGGGGGCAGGAGCAGTTCTTC. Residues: CASSIRGQEQFF.